The 31 T cell receptor beta chains below all came from one sample that was sequenced in a study of cytomegalovirus exposure and HLA in healthy donors. Amplification used 60 Vbeta primers and 13 Jbeta primers. The assay was immunoSEQ multiplex PCR, and TCRdb's table has in-frame clones only and misses some. The data show over 100,000 clones, around 75% seen once. Sequenced material: PBMCs. The receptors were sampled from a woman between 25 and 40 years old in good health and CMV-seronegative.

V gene TRBV28 combines with J gene TRBJ2-5, with 9 bases identical to TRBD2. This CDR3 contains 14 residues. V trimming: 7 bases; J trimming: 7 bases; junction bases outside the gene matches: 10. Germline CDR1 is MDHEN and CDR2 is SYDVKM. The CDR3 protein is CASTASGAGGTQYF. CDR3 DNA: TGTGCCAGCACGGCTAGCGGGGCGGGCGGGACCCAGTACTTC.

The rearrangement uses TRBV6-5 and TRBJ2-7; no definite D call. Germline lookup yields CDR1 MNHEY and CDR2 SVGAGI. V dropped 5 bases and J dropped 0 bases, with 14 bases sitting between them. This CDR3 region has 15 residues. DNA for the CDR3: TGTGCCAGCAGTCCCGGCGGTATGAGCTCCTACGAGCAGTACTTC. This translates into CASSPGGMSSYEQYF.

This clone was counted between two and nine times. This chain joins TRBV30 and TRBJ1-3, with D possibly TRBD1 on 5 matching bases. The germline V and J ends were trimmed by 3 bases and 4 bases, with 7 bases remaining between them. This CDR3 contains 12 residues. The germline V gene encodes CDR1 GTSNPN and CDR2 SVGIG (reference sequence). The CDR3 is CAWSAGGNTIYF. The CDR3 bases are TGTGCCTGGAGCGCAGGGGGAAACACCATATATTTT.

The genes are TRBV9 and TRBJ2-2; D unresolved. In germline, CDR1 is SGDLS, CDR2 YYNGEE. With 0 bases removed from V and 1 base from J, the gap between germline ends came to 7 bases. The CDR3 sequence is 15 residues long. The CDR3 nucleotides read TGTGCCAGCAGCGTAGTTGCAGGGAACACCGGGGAGCTGTTTTTT. Translated: CASSVVAGNTGELFF.

This chain uses TRBV14 with TRBJ2-7; a weak D match, TRBD1 (5 bases). This CDR3 has 15 amino acids. Per the germline V gene, CDR1 is SGHDN and CDR2 is FVKESK. Trimming took off 1 base at V and 4 bases at J, with 14 bases between the two ends. The CDR3: CASSQGFAGRYEQYF. CDR3 DNA: TGTGCCAGCAGCCAAGGATTTGCAGGGCGGTACGAGCAGTACTTC.

The chain joins TRBV5-1 to TRBJ1-1; 11 bases line up with TRBD1. Per germline, CDR1 SGHRS and CDR2 YFSETQ. V lost 4 bases, J lost 2 bases, and 4 bases stayed unmatched. The CDR3 sequence is 15 residues long. CDR3 nucleotides: TGCGCCAGCAGCCCTGGACAGGGGGCAAACACTGAAGCTTTCTTT. Translation gives CASSPGQGANTEAFF.

CDR3 in DNA: TGTGCCTGGAGTACCTTGGGCGTTAGCAATCAGCCCCAGCATTTT. Encoded protein: CAWSTLGVSNQPQHF. This chain connects TRBV30 to TRBJ1-5, with no clear D. This CDR3 has 15 amino acids. Germline loops: CDR1 GTSNPN, CDR2 SVGIG (reference sequence). With 2 bases removed from V and 0 bases from J, the gap between germline ends came to 11 bases.

A few counts support this clone. V usage is TRBV13 and J usage is TRBJ1-5; tentative D call: TRBD1 (5 bases). CDR3 length: 15 residues. The V end lost 4 bases, the J end lost 5 bases, and 15 bases lay between the germline ends. Germline V gene lookup returns CDR1 PRHDT and CDR2 FYEKMQ (reference sequence). Here the CDR3 reads CASSSRGVTDQPQHF. CDR3 coding DNA: TGTGCCAGCAGCTCCCGGGGGGTTACGGATCAGCCCCAGCATTTT.

CDR3: CASSRGLRQPQHF. CDR3 DNA sequence: TGTGCCAGCAGCAGGGGATTGCGACAGCCCCAGCATTTT. This chain links TRBV6-5 with TRBJ1-5; perhaps TRBD1 as D (6 bases). This CDR3 has 13 amino acids. The germline V gene has CDR1 MNHEY and CDR2 SVGAGI. Trimming removed 6 bases at V and 7 bases at J, with 13 bases between.

In this sample, this clone turned up a few times. The chain carries TRBV30 and TRBJ1-1; D is unresolved. V was pared by 4 bases and J by 1 base, with 4 bases between. The CDR3 loop spans 11 amino acids. In germline, CDR1 is GTSNPN, CDR2 SVGIG (reference sequence). The CDR3 sequence: CAWNRNTEAFF. As DNA, the CDR3 is TGTGCCTGGAATAGGAACACTGAAGCTTTCTTT.

The V and J genes are TRBV19 and TRBJ1-2; D might be TRBD1 (6 bases). CDR1 is LNHDA and CDR2 is SQIVND in the germline V gene (reference sequence). The CDR3 runs 14 residues. Deletions cut 3 bases from V and 8 bases from J, with 16 bases between. The CDR3 region is CASSIHRTVPGYTF. DNA for the CDR3: TGTGCCAGTAGTATTCACCGGACAGTTCCAGGCTACACCTTC.

J is TRBJ2-7 and V is TRBV11-2, with a possible D match to TRBD2 (6 bases). The germline V gene has CDR1 SGHAT and CDR2 FQNNGV. This CDR3 has 17 residues. Trimming shortened V by 1 base and J by 6 bases, and 22 bases separated the two germline ends. CDR3 region: CASSLVVRDFTEAEQYF. In DNA, the CDR3 is TGTGCCAGCAGCTTAGTAGTCCGGGACTTCACGGAGGCCGAGCAGTACTTC. Variable domain in full (rest from reference TRBV11-2 and TRBJ2-7): EAGVAQSPRYKIIEKRQSVAFWCNPISGHATLYWYQQILGQGPKLLIQFQNNGVVDDSQLPKDRFSAERLKGVDSTLKIQPAKLEDSAVYLCASSLVVRDFTEAEQYFGPGTRLTVT.

Concerning this clone: An end of the junction differs from the germline gene, which may be a read error. This chain joins TRBV2 and TRBJ1-2, with D uncertain. The CDR3 is made up of 15 amino acids. From germline, CDR1 is SNHLY and CDR2 FYNNEI. The DNA of the CDR3 is TGTGCCAGCAGTGGCCTAACAGATCCCCCGTATGGCTACCCCTTC. Translation gives CASSGLTDPPYGYPF.

The chain links TRBV6-1 to TRBJ1-4, with 7 bases lining up with TRBD1. The junction had 5 bases not matched to a gene; V was cut back by 6 bases and J by 1 base. Germline values: CDR1 MNHNS, CDR2 SASEGT. The CDR3 is 15 amino acids. CDR3 sequence reads: CASRAGGLTNEKLFF. The CDR3 DNA follows: TGTGCCAGCAGGGCAGGGGGGCTAACTAATGAAAAACTGTTTTTT.

CDR3 nucleotide sequence: TGCGCCAGCGGAAGGACTAGCGGGAGAGGCAATGAGCAGTTCTTC. It codes for CASGRTSGRGNEQFF. This chain joins TRBV10-2 and TRBJ2-1, with 13 bases matching TRBD2. J was trimmed by 6 bases and V by 8 bases; bases with no gene match: 7. Germline V gives CDR1 WSHSY, CDR2 SAAADI. The CDR3 runs to 15 residues.

DNA for the CDR3: TGTGCCAGCAGTTACGGGCCAGGCGGGTTTAATGGCTACACCTTC. Its translation: CASSYGPGGFNGYTF. The chain links TRBV6-5 to TRBJ1-2; D is uncertain. Germline CDR1 MNHEY, CDR2 SVGAGI. V lost 2 bases to trimming and J lost 6 bases, with 16 bases between them. This CDR3 has 15 amino acids.

This clone came up a few times. The chain links TRBV4-3 to TRBJ1-5; 8 bases agree with TRBD1. The V and J ends lost 0 bases and 7 bases, in that order; junction bases with no gene match: 8. The germline V gene has CDR1 LGHNA and CDR2 YSLEER. The CDR3 extends over 16 amino acids. The DNA of the CDR3 is TGCGCCAGCAGCCAAGATCGCCCAGGGGGCGGGCAGCCCCAGCATTTT. Encoded protein: CASSQDRPGGGQPQHF.

J is TRBJ2-2 and V is TRBV7-2, with D maybe TRBD2 (5 bases). The CDR3 has 16 amino acids. V lost 2 bases and J lost 1, with 11 bases in between. Looked up from germline, CDR1 is SGHTA and CDR2 is FQGNSA. The chain's CDR3 is CASSLNGAGNTGELFF. CDR3 nucleotides: TGTGCCAGCAGCTTAAACGGTGCGGGGAACACCGGGGAGCTGTTTTTT.

The chain carries TRBV14 and TRBJ2-3; tentative D call: TRBD2 (6 bases). Per germline, CDR1 SGHDN and CDR2 FVKESK. This CDR3 is 17 amino acids long. The V end was cut by 3 bases, the J end by 3 bases, with 19 bases between. CDR3 protein: CASSHGGFVQATDTQYF. CDR3 in DNA: TGTGCCAGCAGCCATGGAGGGTTTGTGCAGGCAACAGATACGCAGTATTTT.

The CDR3 DNA sequence: TGTGCCAGCAGTGGGCAGGGGAGCACAGATACGCAGTATTTT. It specifies CASSGQGSTDTQYF. This sequence joins TRBV2 and TRBJ2-3; perhaps TRBD1 as D (6 bases). Per the germline V gene, CDR1 is SNHLY and CDR2 is FYNNEI. Trimming removed 4 bases from V and 0 bases from J, with 8 bases in between. The CDR3 contains 14 residues.

The chain is built from TRBV7-6 and TRBJ2-2; tentatively, D is TRBD1 (6 bases). CDR3 length: 15 residues. Germline CDR1 reads SGHVS; CDR2 reads FNYEAQ. With 5 bases removed from V and 1 base from J, the gap between germline ends came to 11 bases. CDR3 nucleotide sequence: TGTGCCAGCAGCCTCGGACAGTTGAACACCGGGGAGCTGTTTTTT. Translating it yields CASSLGQLNTGELFF.

This clone was counted between two and nine times. The J gene is TRBJ1-1, the V gene TRBV30; tentative D call: TRBD1 (5 bases). Germline assignment: CDR1 GTSNPN and CDR2 SVGIG (reference sequence). The CDR3 runs 13 residues. The germline V and J ends were trimmed by 0 bases and 7 bases, with 12 bases remaining between them. In DNA, the CDR3 is TGTGCCTGGAGTGTACAAGGGGCCGGTGAAGCTTTCTTT. Protein sequence: CAWSVQGAGEAFF.

The chain has TRBV6-1 and TRBJ1-1, with D perhaps matching TRBD1 (5 bases). The CDR3 has 16 residues. Germline V gene lookup returns CDR1 MNHNS and CDR2 SASEGT. Trimming removed 0 bases at V and 4 bases at J, with 15 bases between. CDR3 in amino acids: CASSEAGGIAGTEAFF. The CDR3 nucleotides are TGTGCCAGCAGTGAAGCGGGGGGGATCGCGGGCACTGAAGCTTTCTTT.

The chain joins TRBV7-2 to TRBJ2-7; TRBD1 matches at 9 bases. The V segment lost 1 base and the J segment 2 bases; nucleotides outside the gene matches: 6. Looked up from germline, CDR1 is SGHTA and CDR2 is FQGNSA. This CDR3 is built from 16 residues. CDR3 nucleotide sequence: TGTGCCAGCAGCTTAGTTCCCGGGACAGGGACCTACGAGCAGTACTTC. As protein: CASSLVPGTGTYEQYF.

This clone came up once. This chain links TRBV6-5 with TRBJ1-3; D gene unclear. The CDR3 covers 14 residues. V was trimmed by 6 bases and J by 0 bases, leaving 9 bases between them. Germline CDR1 MNHEY, CDR2 SVGAGI. CDR3 DNA: TGTGCCAGCAGCTACGACAACTCTGGAAACACCATATATTTT. Encoded protein: CASSYDNSGNTIYF.

This chain joins TRBV9 and TRBJ1-2, with D possibly matching TRBD1 (5 bases). CDR1 and CDR2 from the germline V gene are SGDLS and YYNGEE. This CDR3 region has 17 residues. V lost 4 bases and J lost 0, with 19 bases in between. The CDR3 nucleotides are TGTGCCAGCAGCCCCAGCGGGGGTCGATTTGCTAACTATGGCTACACCTTC. It encodes CASSPSGGRFANYGYTF.

This clone showed up just once. This chain links TRBV2 with TRBJ1-4, with D possibly matching TRBD1 (5 bases). This CDR3 is 14 amino acids long. Germline values: CDR1 SNHLY, CDR2 FYNNEI. V was cut by 6 bases and J by 5 bases, with 13 bases left in between. CDR3 loop: CASRTPGLNEKLFF. The CDR3 region has the DNA TGTGCCAGCAGGACACCGGGACTAAATGAAAAACTGTTTTTT.

The rearrangement links TRBV11-3 to TRBJ1-4; the D is unclear. V lost 2 bases, J lost 0 bases, and 10 bases lay in between. The germline CDR1 and CDR2 sequences are SGHNT and YENEEA. This CDR3 comprises 16 residues. In nucleotides, the CDR3 is TGTGCCAGCAGCTTAAGAACAGCTGCAACTAATGAAAAACTGTTTTTT. It codes for CASSLRTAATNEKLFF.

The rearrangement links TRBV5-1 to TRBJ2-3; 11 bases align to TRBD2. With 0 bases clipped from V and 4 bases from J, the junction kept 7 bases outside the gene matches. The CDR3 totals 17 residues. Per germline, CDR1 SGHRS and CDR2 YFSETQ. The DNA of the CDR3 is TGCGCCAGCAGCTTGGCCAAGGGACTAGCGGTCGCAGATACGCAGTATTTT. Its protein product is CASSLAKGLAVADTQYF.

The rearrangement links TRBV5-1 to TRBJ2-1; 7 bases align to TRBD2. The CDR3 consists of 15 residues. Germline V gene sequence: CDR1 SGHRS, CDR2 YFSETQ. The V gene end was trimmed by 0 bases and the J gene end by 7 bases; junction bases not matched to a gene: 7. CDR3 DNA: TGCGCCAGCAGCTTGGTTGCGGGAGATTTGAATGAGCAGTTCTTC. As protein: CASSLVAGDLNEQFF.

V usage is TRBV6-1 and J usage is TRBJ1-2; TRBD1 matches 9 bases. The J segment lost 8 bases and the V segment lost 3 bases, leaving 10 bases of the junction unmatched. Germline V lookup: CDR1 MNHNS, CDR2 SASEGT. This CDR3 region has 15 residues. CDR3 DNA: TGTGCCAGCAGTGAGATCGGGACAGGGAATCGCGGCTACACCTTC. Translation gives CASSEIGTGNRGYTF.